Listed below are T cell receptor beta chains from one sample, sequenced in a study of T-cell reconstitution after alpha-beta-depleted transplantation in children. TCRdb reanalysed the PCR reads using MiXCR and keeps one entry per CDR3 protein. The repertoire holds more than 550,000 distinct CDR3 sequences, with roughly a tenth as singletons. This specimen consisted of PBMCs from the stem cell graft donor, obtained from the stem cell graft. The receptors here all came from a human donor who donated a stem cell graft to a child with acute myeloid leukemia. Both conserved end residues are part of each CDR3. Fields, in order: V gene, CDR3 length, D gene, clone size, J gene, CDR3 protein, CDR3 DNA. A D gene is named only where the DNA matches it firmly. The size field is filled for only some rows; it gives once, few, many or a size class.

TRBV2	16	.	.	TRBJ1-5	CASTLWGGFGNQPQHF	TGTGCCAGCACTCTATGGGGGGGGTTTGGCAATCAGCCCCAGCATTTT
TRBV7-9	15	.	.	TRBJ2-3	CASRTNSGEADTQYF	TGTGCCAGCAGAACGAATAGTGGCGAAGCAGATACGCAGTATTTT
TRBV20-1	14	TRBD2	.	TRBJ2-7	CSAPTSGYSYEQYF	TGCAGTGCGCCAACTAGCGGGTACTCCTACGAGCAGTACTTC
TRBV27	15	.	few	TRBJ1-5	CASSLGGAVRQPQHF	TGTGCCAGCAGCCTGGGCGGGGCAGTTCGTCAGCCCCAGCATTTT
TRBV20-1	16	.	many	TRBJ1-5	CSARASDGLSNQPQHF	TGCAGTGCTAGAGCCTCGGACGGCCTTAGCAATCAGCCCCAGCATTTT
TRBV6-1	16	.	.	TRBJ2-1	CASSRTGGSSYNEQFF	TGTGCCAGCAGCAGAACAGGAGGGAGCTCCTACAATGAGCAGTTCTTC
TRBV12-3/TRBV12-4	15	.	.	TRBJ2-6	CASRDVSSGANVLTF	TGTGCCAGCAGGGACGTGAGCTCTGGGGCCAACGTCCTGACTTTC
TRBV5-1	16	TRBD1	many	TRBJ2-1	CASSYRQGTAVNEQFF	TGCGCCAGCAGCTATCGACAGGGAACAGCGGTAAATGAGCAGTTCTTC
TRBV7-2	16	.	many	TRBJ1-3	CASSLGIPSSGNTIYF	TGTGCCAGCAGCTTAGGCATACCTTCCTCTGGAAACACCATATATTTT
TRBV5-1	13	.	few	TRBJ2-3	CASSLNGADTQYF	TGCGCCAGCAGCCTCAACGGGGCAGATACGCAGTATTTT
TRBV5-4	22	TRBD2	few	TRBJ2-1	CASSFPKRGTNEFNNSYNEQFF	TGTGCCAGCAGCTTCCCCAAACGCGGGACTAACGAATTTAATAATTCCTACAATGAGCAGTTCTTC
TRBV19	16	.	.	TRBJ1-1	CASVRDGAKMNTEAFF	TGTGCCAGCGTCCGGGACGGAGCGAAAATGAACACTGAAGCTTTCTTT
TRBV7-2	15	TRBD2	.	TRBJ2-1	CASSRRLAGRDEQFF	TGTGCCAGCAGCCGGCGACTAGCGGGTAGGGATGAGCAGTTCTTC
TRBV6-4	16	TRBD2	many	TRBJ2-3	CASSKRAGDGTDTQYF	TGTGCCAGCAGCAAAAGAGCGGGAGACGGCACAGATACGCAGTATTTT
TRBV7-2	15	.	many	TRBJ2-5	CASSSKPGAGETQYF	TGTGCCAGCAGCTCAAAACCGGGGGCCGGGGAGACCCAGTACTTC
TRBV28	16	.	many	TRBJ2-7	CASSSTGTSSSYEQYF	TGTGCCAGCAGTTCTACCGGGACTTCGAGCTCCTACGAGCAGTACTTC
TRBV5-1	18	TRBD2	many	TRBJ2-1	CASSSQTEGTSGAREQFF	TGCGCCAGCAGCTCTCAGACCGAAGGGACTAGCGGGGCTCGTGAGCAGTTCTTC
TRBV29-1	12	.	.	TRBJ1-1	CSAPDGGTEAFF	TGCAGCGCCCCCGATGGAGGGACTGAAGCTTTCTTT
TRBV20-1	15	TRBD1	many	TRBJ1-2	CSARDPGQGSYGYTF	TGCAGTGCTAGAGACCCGGGACAGGGGTCCTATGGCTACACCTTC
TRBV12-3/TRBV12-4	13	.	many	TRBJ2-1	CASSSNRANEQFF	TGTGCCAGCAGTTCCAACAGGGCCAATGAGCAGTTCTTC
TRBV7-4	15	TRBD2	.	TRBJ2-7	CASSSAGLTPYEQYF	TGTGCCAGCAGCTCAGCGGGACTAACTCCCTACGAGCAGTACTTC
TRBV29-1	14	.	.	TRBJ2-2	CSVGSRMNTGELFF	TGCAGCGTTGGGTCTAGGATGAACACCGGGGAGCTGTTTTTT
TRBV7-9	14	TRBD1	.	TRBJ1-6	CASSFGQGRSPLHF	TGTGCCAGCAGCTTCGGACAGGGGAGGTCACCCCTCCACTTT
TRBV7-2	17	TRBD2	many	TRBJ2-4	CASSSTSGSSSKNIQYF	TGTGCCAGCAGCTCGACTAGCGGGAGCTCTTCCAAAAACATTCAGTACTTC
TRBV2	13	TRBD1	.	TRBJ1-2	CASRGQGVEGYTF	TGTGCCAGCAGGGGACAGGGGGTTGAGGGCTACACCTTC
TRBV20-1	13	.	many	TRBJ1-2	CSARVTPGDGYTF	TGCAGTGCTAGAGTCACACCCGGGGATGGCTACACCTTC
TRBV7-3	16	TRBD2	many	TRBJ2-2	CASSPKLAGPTGELFF	TGTGCCAGCAGCCCGAAACTAGCGGGTCCCACCGGGGAGCTGTTTTTT
TRBV29-1	13	TRBD2	few	TRBJ2-5	CSVVAGDTETQYF	TGCAGCGTTGTAGCGGGAGATACAGAGACCCAGTACTTC
TRBV10-3	15	.	few	TRBJ2-7	CAISELVVSAYEQYF	TGTGCCATCAGTGAGCTCGTCGTGTCCGCCTACGAGCAGTACTTC
TRBV12-3/TRBV12-4	14	TRBD1	many	TRBJ1-2	CASSLRGRNYGYTF	TGTGCCAGCAGTTTGAGGGGGCGAAACTATGGCTACACCTTC
TRBV10-3	15	TRBD1	.	TRBJ1-2	CAIRGQGAEFDGYTF	TGTGCCATCAGGGGACAGGGGGCTGAGTTTGATGGCTACACCTTC
TRBV3-1	13	.	few	TRBJ1-1	CASSPLVNTEAFF	TGTGCCAGCAGCCCCCTCGTGAACACTGAAGCTTTCTTT